This T cell receptor beta chain was identified during a study of PD-1 blockade in classical Hodgkin lymphoma. Each patient experienced a relapse that followed autologous stem cell transplantation, and brentuximab vedotin exposure varied. Assay used: immunoSEQ multiplex PCR; TCRdb lists only in-frame clones, some missing. The repertoire includes 37,000 or so clones, around 88% of them detected once, and about 7.4% sits in the top ten. Broader study findings: In newly diagnosed patients, baseline TCR diversity was reportedly below that of healthy donors. Complete responders had baseline diversity similar to newly diagnosed patients. Patients starting nivolumab under 1 year after ASCT were excluded. In CD4+ cells, TCR diversity went up significantly by C4D1, but in CD8+ cells it did not.

Worth noting for this clone: The antigen is undetermined.

V gave up 4 bases and J gave up 7 bases, with 17 bases separating them. Germline V gene lookup returns CDR1 SEHNR and CDR2 FQNEAQ (reference sequence). This CDR3 comprises 15 residues. This chain connects TRBV7-9 to TRBJ2-1, with D possibly matching TRBD1 (6 bases). This material consisted of peripheral blood mononuclear cells (PBMCs), taken before the second cycle of nivolumab. This TCR came from a human donor with classical Hodgkin lymphoma. The CDR3 here is CASSSQGLAMNEQFF. Written as DNA, the CDR3 is TGTGCCAGCAGCTCTCAGGGGCTAGCAATGAATGAGCAGTTCTTC. The full variable domain, rest sourced from reference TRBV7-9 and TRBJ2-1, is DTGVSQNPRHKITKRGQNVTFRCDPISEHNRLYWYRQTLGQGPEFLTYFQNEAQLEKSRLLSDRFSAERPKGSFSTLEIQRTEQGDSAMYLCASSSQGLAMNEQFFGPGTRLTVL.